Listed below are T cell receptor beta chains from one sample, sequenced in a study of shared clonotypes between healthy human individuals. Profiling relied on immunoSEQ multiplex PCR, and the TCRdb table lists in-frame clones only, not all of them. The table has under 2,500,000 clones, around 95% seen once. The sequencing input was naive CD4+ T cells sorted from blood. The source of these receptors is a young man in good health. Both conserved end residues are part of each CDR3. Fields, in order: D gene, J gene, clone size, V gene, CDR3 DNA, CDR3 protein. A D gene is named only where the DNA matches it firmly. Only part of the rows carry a size: once, few, many, or a class if the clone is expanded.

D gene: .
J gene: TRBJ1-6
clone size: .
V gene: TRBV30
CDR3 DNA: TGTGCCTGGAGGCCATTACCTCGAATGGGTAATTCACCCCTCCACTTT
CDR3 protein: CAWRPLPRMGNSPLHF

D gene: .
J gene: TRBJ1-5
clone size: .
V gene: TRBV11-2
CDR3 DNA: TGTGCCAGCAGCGGGCAGGATAATCAGCCCCAGCATTTT
CDR3 protein: CASSGQDNQPQHF

D gene: .
J gene: TRBJ1-1
clone size: .
V gene: TRBV21-1
CDR3 DNA: TGTGCCAAAGCGACAGAGAAGAACACTGAAGCTTTCTTT
CDR3 protein: CAKATEKNTEAFF

D gene: .
J gene: TRBJ2-1
clone size: .
V gene: TRBV27
CDR3 DNA: TGTGCCAGCAGTTTTGGCAGGGGTATGAATGAGCAGTTCTTC
CDR3 protein: CASSFGRGMNEQFF

D gene: .
J gene: TRBJ2-1
clone size: .
V gene: TRBV6-5
CDR3 DNA: TGTGCCAGCAGGACTTTGACCCCGGGTGCGCAGTTCTTC
CDR3 protein: CASRTLTPGAQFF

D gene: .
J gene: TRBJ2-1
clone size: .
V gene: TRBV13
CDR3 DNA: TGTGCCAGCAGCTTGGGACGTCAGCAGTTCTTC
CDR3 protein: CASSLGRQQFF

D gene: .
J gene: TRBJ1-2
clone size: .
V gene: TRBV4-1
CDR3 DNA: TGCGCCAGCAGCCAAGACCGTAACTATGGCTACACCTTC
CDR3 protein: CASSQDRNYGYTF

D gene: .
J gene: TRBJ1-2
clone size: .
V gene: TRBV5-1
CDR3 DNA: TGCGCCAGCAGCTTGTCCGGGGGCGGGAGCTATGGCTACACCTTC
CDR3 protein: CASSLSGGGSYGYTF

D gene: .
J gene: TRBJ2-7
clone size: .
V gene: TRBV7-6
CDR3 DNA: TGTGCCAGCAGTACGGGGGAACGTGAGCAGTACTTC
CDR3 protein: CASSTGEREQYF

D gene: .
J gene: TRBJ1-5
clone size: .
V gene: TRBV6-6
CDR3 DNA: TGTGCCAGCAGTTACTACCGGAGGGGGTCGGATCAGCCCCAGCATTTT
CDR3 protein: CASSYYRRGSDQPQHF

D gene: TRBD2
J gene: TRBJ2-2
clone size: .
V gene: TRBV5-6
CDR3 DNA: TGTGCCAGCAGCTTAAAGATCAGCGGGAGGGGCTACACCGGGGAGCTGTTTTTT
CDR3 protein: CASSLKISGRGYTGELFF

D gene: TRBD1
J gene: TRBJ1-6
clone size: .
V gene: TRBV6-4
CDR3 DNA: TGTGCCAGCAGTGCGACAGGGGCGAATTCACCCCTCCACTTT
CDR3 protein: CASSATGANSPLHF

D gene: TRBD1
J gene: TRBJ2-2
clone size: .
V gene: TRBV19
CDR3 DNA: TGTGCCAGTAGTATAGAGGACAGGTTGAACACCGGGGAGCTGTTTTTT
CDR3 protein: CASSIEDRLNTGELFF

D gene: TRBD1
J gene: TRBJ2-7
clone size: .
V gene: TRBV19
CDR3 DNA: TGTGCCAGTAGTGCCCGGGACAGGGCTACCTACGAGCAGTACTTC
CDR3 protein: CASSARDRATYEQYF

D gene: .
J gene: TRBJ2-3
clone size: .
V gene: TRBV2
CDR3 DNA: TGTGCCAGCAGTCCCACAGGGAGGACAGATACGCAGTATTTT
CDR3 protein: CASSPTGRTDTQYF

D gene: .
J gene: TRBJ2-5
clone size: .
V gene: TRBV5-4
CDR3 DNA: TGTGCCAGCAGCTTGGCCTACCGAGGGGAGACCCAGTACTTC
CDR3 protein: CASSLAYRGETQYF

D gene: TRBD1
J gene: TRBJ1-2
clone size: .
V gene: TRBV2
CDR3 DNA: TGTGCCAGCAGACCCGACAGGGGGTATAACTATGGCTACACCTTC
CDR3 protein: CASRPDRGYNYGYTF

D gene: .
J gene: TRBJ1-2
clone size: .
V gene: TRBV28
CDR3 DNA: TGTGCCAGCGGATTCAATTTCGTTGGGGGCTACACCTTC
CDR3 protein: CASGFNFVGGYTF

D gene: .
J gene: TRBJ2-7
clone size: once
V gene: TRBV18
CDR3 DNA: TGTGCCAGCTCACCTTCCACTGTGAGCTACGAGCAGTACTTC
CDR3 protein: CASSPSTVSYEQYF

D gene: .
J gene: TRBJ1-2
clone size: .
V gene: TRBV6-5
CDR3 DNA: TGTGCCAGCAGTTACACTAGTACAGGGCTCTATGGCTACACCTTC
CDR3 protein: CASSYTSTGLYGYTF

D gene: .
J gene: TRBJ2-3
clone size: .
V gene: TRBV6-6
CDR3 DNA: TGTGCCTCTTTAACCACAGATACGCAGTATTTT
CDR3 protein: CASLTTDTQYF

D gene: .
J gene: TRBJ2-7
clone size: .
V gene: TRBV7-9
CDR3 DNA: TGTGCCAGCAGCTTAACGGTGATGCCTTACGAGCAGTACTTC
CDR3 protein: CASSLTVMPYEQYF

D gene: TRBD2
J gene: TRBJ2-7
clone size: .
V gene: TRBV29-1
CDR3 DNA: TGCAGCGTGGCTAGCGGGAGGTACGAGCAGTACTTC
CDR3 protein: CSVASGRYEQYF

D gene: .
J gene: TRBJ2-3
clone size: .
V gene: TRBV10-3
CDR3 DNA: TGTGCCATCAGGGGGACCACAGATACGCAGTATTTT
CDR3 protein: CAIRGTTDTQYF

D gene: .
J gene: TRBJ1-6
clone size: .
V gene: TRBV30
CDR3 DNA: TGTGCCTGGGACGGAGGGAGCTCCTATAATTCACCCCTCCACTTT
CDR3 protein: CAWDGGSSYNSPLHF

D gene: TRBD2
J gene: TRBJ2-2
clone size: .
V gene: TRBV5-1
CDR3 DNA: TGCGCCAGCAGTCCTGGACTAGCGGGGGGTCTTTTGAACACCGGGGAGCTGTTTTTT
CDR3 protein: CASSPGLAGGLLNTGELFF

D gene: .
J gene: TRBJ2-3
clone size: .
V gene: TRBV5-1
CDR3 DNA: TGCGCCAGCAGCCGCGGGTTAGCGGACCGCACAGATACGCAGTATTTT
CDR3 protein: CASSRGLADRTDTQYF

D gene: .
J gene: TRBJ1-5
clone size: .
V gene: TRBV10-2
CDR3 DNA: TGCGCCAGCAGTGAAGGGGGGAGCTATAGCAATCAGCCCCAGCATTTT
CDR3 protein: CASSEGGSYSNQPQHF

D gene: .
J gene: TRBJ1-6
clone size: .
V gene: TRBV19
CDR3 DNA: TGTGCCAGTAGTTCCCGGACCCCAAAGAATACACCCCTCCACTTT
CDR3 protein: CASSSRTPKNTPLHF

D gene: .
J gene: TRBJ2-2
clone size: .
V gene: TRBV6-1
CDR3 DNA: TGTGCCAGCAAAACGGGTGCGAACACCGGGGAGCTGTTTTTT
CDR3 protein: CASKTGANTGELFF

D gene: TRBD2
J gene: TRBJ2-7
clone size: .
V gene: TRBV10-3
CDR3 DNA: TGTGCCATCACTCCCACGAGGGCCCTGGGTAGCGGGATGCCCTCCTACGAGCAGTACTTC
CDR3 protein: CAITPTRALGSGMPSYEQYF

D gene: TRBD1
J gene: TRBJ1-2
clone size: .
V gene: TRBV30
CDR3 DNA: TGTGCCTGGATACCTCAGGGGGCGCAGGGTGGCTACACCTTC
CDR3 protein: CAWIPQGAQGGYTF

D gene: TRBD1
J gene: TRBJ2-7
clone size: .
V gene: TRBV2
CDR3 DNA: TGTGCCAGCAGCAGGGGGCTTAGATACGAGCAGTACTTC
CDR3 protein: CASSRGLRYEQYF

D gene: .
J gene: TRBJ1-1
clone size: .
V gene: TRBV28
CDR3 DNA: TGTGCCAGCAGTTTATTTACTGAAGCTTTCTTT
CDR3 protein: CASSLFTEAFF

D gene: TRBD1
J gene: TRBJ1-4
clone size: .
V gene: TRBV18
CDR3 DNA: TGTGCCAGCTCACCACGGGGACAGGGAGTGAATAGTAATGAAAAACTGTTTTTT
CDR3 protein: CASSPRGQGVNSNEKLFF

D gene: .
J gene: TRBJ1-1
clone size: .
V gene: TRBV14
CDR3 DNA: TGTGCCAGCAGCCAAGGACTGCGCACTGAAGCTTTCTTT
CDR3 protein: CASSQGLRTEAFF

D gene: TRBD1
J gene: TRBJ1-1
clone size: once
V gene: TRBV6-6
CDR3 DNA: TGTGCCAGCACCGGGACAGGGGGCATGGGGACTGAAGCTTTCTTT
CDR3 protein: CASTGTGGMGTEAFF

D gene: .
J gene: TRBJ2-5
clone size: .
V gene: TRBV11-2
CDR3 DNA: TGTGCCAGCAGCTTGGGAGTTGAAATACAGGGCTGGGAGACCCAGTACTTC
CDR3 protein: CASSLGVEIQGWETQYF

D gene: .
J gene: TRBJ2-5
clone size: once
V gene: TRBV5-4
CDR3 DNA: TGTGCCAGCAGCCCCAGGACGGGCCCCCAAGAGACCCAGTACTTC
CDR3 protein: CASSPRTGPQETQYF

D gene: .
J gene: TRBJ2-7
clone size: .
V gene: TRBV6-6
CDR3 DNA: TGTGCCAGCAGTAGGGACTCATATTACGAGCAGTACTTC
CDR3 protein: CASSRDSYYEQYF

D gene: .
J gene: TRBJ2-7
clone size: .
V gene: TRBV6-5
CDR3 DNA: TGTGCCAGCAGTACCCAAAGGGGCTCCTACGAGCAGTACTTC
CDR3 protein: CASSTQRGSYEQYF

D gene: .
J gene: TRBJ2-7
clone size: .
V gene: TRBV11-3
CDR3 DNA: TGTGCCAGCAGCTTAGTGGTTGGACTCGAGCAGTACTTC
CDR3 protein: CASSLVVGLEQYF

D gene: TRBD1
J gene: TRBJ2-1
clone size: .
V gene: TRBV29-1
CDR3 DNA: TGCAGCGTTGGTGCAGGGGGCGTGGGGGAGCAGTTCTTC
CDR3 protein: CSVGAGGVGEQFF

D gene: TRBD1
J gene: TRBJ2-2
clone size: .
V gene: TRBV6-4
CDR3 DNA: TGTGCCAGCAGTGCTGGGACAGTGAACACCGGGGAGCTGTTTTTT
CDR3 protein: CASSAGTVNTGELFF

D gene: TRBD1
J gene: TRBJ1-1
clone size: .
V gene: TRBV10-3
CDR3 DNA: TGTGCCATCAGGGTTGACAGGGTGAACACTGAAGCTTTCTTT
CDR3 protein: CAIRVDRVNTEAFF

D gene: .
J gene: TRBJ1-2
clone size: .
V gene: TRBV7-9
CDR3 DNA: TGTGCCAGCAGCTTAGAAACGGCCTATGGCTACACCTTC
CDR3 protein: CASSLETAYGYTF

D gene: .
J gene: TRBJ2-7
clone size: .
V gene: TRBV2
CDR3 DNA: TGTGCCAGCAGGGAGATACGGGACATCTACGAGCAGTACTTC
CDR3 protein: CASREIRDIYEQYF

D gene: TRBD1
J gene: TRBJ2-2
clone size: few
V gene: TRBV13
CDR3 DNA: TGTGCCAGCAGTCAGGTCAGGGGGCGGAACGGGGAGCTGTTTTTT
CDR3 protein: CASSQVRGRNGELFF

D gene: .
J gene: TRBJ2-7
clone size: .
V gene: TRBV18
CDR3 DNA: TGTGCCAGCTCACCTACGGGGACTGGCTTTCGGCACGAGCAGTACTTC
CDR3 protein: CASSPTGTGFRHEQYF

D gene: TRBD1
J gene: TRBJ1-5
clone size: .
V gene: TRBV7-2
CDR3 DNA: TGTGCCAGCAGCTTAGCAGACAGGGGCGGGAATCAGCCCCAGCATTTT
CDR3 protein: CASSLADRGGNQPQHF

D gene: .
J gene: TRBJ2-5
clone size: few
V gene: TRBV6-6
CDR3 DNA: TGTGCCAGCAGTTACTCAGCTTCTCAAGAGACCCAGTACTTC
CDR3 protein: CASSYSASQETQYF

D gene: .
J gene: TRBJ2-7
clone size: .
V gene: TRBV6-1
CDR3 DNA: TGTGCCAGCAGTGAAACGAGGGGCTACGAGCAGTACTTC
CDR3 protein: CASSETRGYEQYF

D gene: TRBD2
J gene: TRBJ2-7
clone size: .
V gene: TRBV4-1
CDR3 DNA: TGCGCCAGCAGCCAAGATCACGCGGGAGGACTAGCGGGAGCCGAGCAGTACTTC
CDR3 protein: CASSQDHAGGLAGAEQYF